The TCR beta chain under discussion was sequenced for a study of shared clonotypes between healthy human individuals. CDR3 size: 15 residues. Trimming removed 3 bases at V and 2 bases at J, with 13 bases between. The germline CDR1 and CDR2 sequences are SNHLY and FYNNEI. Using immunoSEQ multiplex PCR, the repertoire was profiled, and TCRdb retains in-frame clones only, with some absent. The sample lists over 2,000,000 clones; just over 90% were seen once. Terminally differentiated effector memory CD45RA+ cells were left out of the naive CD8 fraction, which was CD45RO-negative and positively selected for CCR7.

The V gene is TRBV2, the J gene TRBJ1-1; tentative D call: TRBD1 (6 bases). The clonotype comes from a man between 18 and 29 years old in good health. Some clones in this sample may be carry-over from other donors' samples. The sequencing input was naive CD8+ T cells from PBMCs. This chain's CDR3 is CASSDDPGANTEAFF. CDR3 nucleotide sequence: TGTGCCAGCAGTGATGACCCGGGGGCCAACACTGAAGCTTTCTTT.